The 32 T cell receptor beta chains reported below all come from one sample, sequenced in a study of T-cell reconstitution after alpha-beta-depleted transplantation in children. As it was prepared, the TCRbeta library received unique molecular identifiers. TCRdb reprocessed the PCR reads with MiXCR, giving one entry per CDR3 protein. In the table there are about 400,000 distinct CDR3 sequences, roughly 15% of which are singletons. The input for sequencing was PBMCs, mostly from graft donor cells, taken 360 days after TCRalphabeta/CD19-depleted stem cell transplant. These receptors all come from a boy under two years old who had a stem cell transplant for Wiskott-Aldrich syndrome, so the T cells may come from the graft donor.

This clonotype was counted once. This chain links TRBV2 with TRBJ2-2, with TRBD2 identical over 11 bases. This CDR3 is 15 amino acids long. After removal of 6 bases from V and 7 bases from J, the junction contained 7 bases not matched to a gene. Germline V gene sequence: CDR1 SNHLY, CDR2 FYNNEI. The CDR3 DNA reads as TGTGCCAGCAGGGTAGCGGGGGGGCCTAACGGGGAGCTGTTTTTT. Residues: CASRVAGGPNGELFF.

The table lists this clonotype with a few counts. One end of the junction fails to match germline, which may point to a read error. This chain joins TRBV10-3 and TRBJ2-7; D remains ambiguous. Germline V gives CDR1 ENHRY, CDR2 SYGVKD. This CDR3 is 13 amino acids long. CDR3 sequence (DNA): TGTGCCATCAGCCCCACCCACTCCCACGAGCAGTACTTC. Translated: CAISPTHSHEQYF.

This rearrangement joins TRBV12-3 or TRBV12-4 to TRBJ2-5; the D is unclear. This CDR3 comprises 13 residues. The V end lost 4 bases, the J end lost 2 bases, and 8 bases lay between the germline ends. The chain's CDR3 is CASSSDIQETQYF. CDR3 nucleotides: TGTGCCAGCAGTTCTGACATACAAGAGACCCAGTACTTC.

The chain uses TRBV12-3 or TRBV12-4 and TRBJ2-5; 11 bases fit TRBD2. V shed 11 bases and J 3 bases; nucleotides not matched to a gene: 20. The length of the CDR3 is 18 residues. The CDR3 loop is CAFSLKREATSGKETQYF. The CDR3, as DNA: TGTGCCTTCAGTTTAAAGCGGGAGGCGACTAGCGGGAAAGAGACCCAGTACTTC.

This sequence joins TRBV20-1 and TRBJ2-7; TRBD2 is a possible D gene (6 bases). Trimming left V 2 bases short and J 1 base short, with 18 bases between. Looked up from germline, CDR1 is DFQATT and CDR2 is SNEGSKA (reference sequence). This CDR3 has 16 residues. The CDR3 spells CSARLRNIGTSYEQYF. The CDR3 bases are TGCAGTGCTAGACTCAGAAACATTGGGACTTCCTACGAGCAGTACTTC.

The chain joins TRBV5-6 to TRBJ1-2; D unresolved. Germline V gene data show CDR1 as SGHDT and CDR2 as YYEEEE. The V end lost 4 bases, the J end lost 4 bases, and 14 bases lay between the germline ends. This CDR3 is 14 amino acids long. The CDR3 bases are TGTGCCAGCAGCCTCGTGGATATAGTCTATGGCTACACCTTC. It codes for CASSLVDIVYGYTF.

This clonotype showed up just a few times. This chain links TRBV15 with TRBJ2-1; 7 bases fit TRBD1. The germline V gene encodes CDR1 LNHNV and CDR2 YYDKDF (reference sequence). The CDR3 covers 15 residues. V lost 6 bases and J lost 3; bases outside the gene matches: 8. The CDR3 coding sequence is TGTGCCACCAGTTGGATCCGGGACAGCTACAATGAGCAGTTCTTC. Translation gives CATSWIRDSYNEQFF.

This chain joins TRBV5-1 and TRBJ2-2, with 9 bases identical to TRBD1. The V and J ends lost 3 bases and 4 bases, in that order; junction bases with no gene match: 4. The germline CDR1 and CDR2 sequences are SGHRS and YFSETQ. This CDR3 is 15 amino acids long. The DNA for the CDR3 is TGCGCCAGCAGCTCCGGGACAGGGTCCACCGGGGAGCTGTTTTTT. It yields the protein CASSSGTGSTGELFF.

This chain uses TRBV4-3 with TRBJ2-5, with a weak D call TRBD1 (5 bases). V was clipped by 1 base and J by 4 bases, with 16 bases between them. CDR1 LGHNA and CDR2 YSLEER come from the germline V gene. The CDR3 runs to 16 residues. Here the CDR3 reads CASSQGLIRGGETQYF. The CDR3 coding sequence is TGCGCCAGCAGCCAAGGATTAATAAGGGGCGGAGAGACCCAGTACTTC.

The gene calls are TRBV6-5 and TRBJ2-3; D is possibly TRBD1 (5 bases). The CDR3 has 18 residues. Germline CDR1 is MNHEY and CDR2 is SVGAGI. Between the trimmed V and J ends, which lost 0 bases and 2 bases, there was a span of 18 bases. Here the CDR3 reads CASSYSLWGGLYTDTQYF. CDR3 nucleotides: TGTGCCAGCAGTTACTCCCTCTGGGGCGGTCTGTACACAGATACGCAGTATTTT.

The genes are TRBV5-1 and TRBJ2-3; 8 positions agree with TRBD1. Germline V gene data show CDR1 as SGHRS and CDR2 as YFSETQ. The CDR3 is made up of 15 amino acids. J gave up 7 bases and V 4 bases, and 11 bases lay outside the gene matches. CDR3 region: CASSVGQGIGYTQYF. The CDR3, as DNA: TGCGCCAGCAGCGTAGGACAGGGCATCGGATATACGCAGTATTTT.

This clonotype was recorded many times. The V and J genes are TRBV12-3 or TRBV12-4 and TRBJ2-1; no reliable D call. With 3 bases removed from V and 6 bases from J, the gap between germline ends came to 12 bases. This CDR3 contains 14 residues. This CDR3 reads CASSFSPTVNEQFF. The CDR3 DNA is TGTGCCAGCAGTTTTTCTCCAACGGTCAATGAGCAGTTCTTC.

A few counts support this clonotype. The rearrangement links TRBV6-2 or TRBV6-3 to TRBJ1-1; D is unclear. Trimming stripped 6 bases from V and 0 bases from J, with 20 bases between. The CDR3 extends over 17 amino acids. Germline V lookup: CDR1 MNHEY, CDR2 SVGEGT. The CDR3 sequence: CASRGPTRVIMNTEAFF. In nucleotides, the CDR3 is TGTGCCAGCAGAGGCCCGACAAGGGTGATAATGAACACTGAAGCTTTCTTT.

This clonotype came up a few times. CDR3 in amino acids: CASSQSDGKETQYF. The CDR3 coding sequence is TGTGCCAGCAGCCAATCGGACGGAAAAGAGACCCAGTACTTC. This sequence joins TRBV3-1 and TRBJ2-5, with D hard to call. Trimming removed 2 bases from V and 3 bases from J, with 10 bases in between. The CDR3 contains 14 residues. The germline CDR1 and CDR2 sequences are LGHDT and YNNKEL (reference sequence).

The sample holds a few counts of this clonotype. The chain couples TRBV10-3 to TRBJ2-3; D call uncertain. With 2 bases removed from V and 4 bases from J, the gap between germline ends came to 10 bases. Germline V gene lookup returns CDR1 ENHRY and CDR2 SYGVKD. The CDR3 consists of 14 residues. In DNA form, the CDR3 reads TGTGCCATCAGTGAGCACCCCGCAGCAGATACGCAGTATTTT. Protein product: CAISEHPAADTQYF.

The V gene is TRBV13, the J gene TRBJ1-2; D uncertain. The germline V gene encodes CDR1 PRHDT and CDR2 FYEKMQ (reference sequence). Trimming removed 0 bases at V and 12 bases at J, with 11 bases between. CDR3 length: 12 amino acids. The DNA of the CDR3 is TGTGCCAGCAGCTTAGGCTTCCAACAGCACACCTTC. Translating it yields CASSLGFQQHTF.

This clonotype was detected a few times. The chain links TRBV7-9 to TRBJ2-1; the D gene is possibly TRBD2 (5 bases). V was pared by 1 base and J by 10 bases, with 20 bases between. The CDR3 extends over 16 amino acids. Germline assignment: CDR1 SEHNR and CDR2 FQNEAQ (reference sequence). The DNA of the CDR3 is TGTGCCAGCAGCTTAGGGGGAGTTGGGGTTAAATCAGAGCAGTTCTTC. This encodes CASSLGGVGVKSEQFF.

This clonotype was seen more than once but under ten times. The CDR3 sequence: CASSGTFGELFF. As DNA, the CDR3 is TGTGCCAGCAGCGGGACGTTCGGGGAGCTGTTTTTT. The rearrangement uses TRBV3-1 and TRBJ2-2; D is possibly TRBD1 or TRBD2 (5 bases each). This CDR3 comprises 12 residues. Germline CDR1 and CDR2: LGHDT and YNNKEL (reference sequence). Trimming removed 5 bases at V and 7 bases at J, with 8 bases between.

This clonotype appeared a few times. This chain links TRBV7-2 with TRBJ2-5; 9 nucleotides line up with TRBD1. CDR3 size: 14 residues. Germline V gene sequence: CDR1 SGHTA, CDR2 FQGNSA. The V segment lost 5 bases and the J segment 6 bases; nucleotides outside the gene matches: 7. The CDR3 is CASSAQGALKTQYF. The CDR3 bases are TGTGCCAGCAGCGCACAGGGGGCTCTGAAGACCCAGTACTTC.

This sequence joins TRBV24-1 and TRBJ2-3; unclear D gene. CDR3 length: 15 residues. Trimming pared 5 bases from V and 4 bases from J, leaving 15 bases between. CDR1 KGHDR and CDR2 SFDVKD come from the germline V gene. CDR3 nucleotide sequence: TGTGCCACCAGTGGCCTGAGTGGCGCCCCAGATACGCAGTATTTT. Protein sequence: CATSGLSGAPDTQYF.

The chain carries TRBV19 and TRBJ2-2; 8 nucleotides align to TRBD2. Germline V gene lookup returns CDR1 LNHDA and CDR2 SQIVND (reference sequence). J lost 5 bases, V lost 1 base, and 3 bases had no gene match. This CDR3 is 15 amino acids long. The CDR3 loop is CASSIAGGPTGELFF. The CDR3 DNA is TGTGCCAGTAGTATAGCGGGAGGGCCTACCGGGGAGCTGTTTTTT. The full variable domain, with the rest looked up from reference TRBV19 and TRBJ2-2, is DGGITQSPKYLFRKEGQNVTLSCEQNLNHDAMYWYRQDPGQGLRLIYYSQIVNDFQKGDIAEGYSVSREKKESFPLTVTSAQKNPTAFYLCASSIAGGPTGELFFGEGSRLTVL.

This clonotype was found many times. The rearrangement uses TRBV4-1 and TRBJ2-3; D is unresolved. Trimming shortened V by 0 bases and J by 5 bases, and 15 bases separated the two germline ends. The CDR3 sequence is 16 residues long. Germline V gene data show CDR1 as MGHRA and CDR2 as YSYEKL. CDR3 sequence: CASSQDDPPRVDTQYF. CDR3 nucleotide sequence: TGCGCCAGCAGCCAAGACGACCCACCACGAGTAGATACGCAGTATTTT.

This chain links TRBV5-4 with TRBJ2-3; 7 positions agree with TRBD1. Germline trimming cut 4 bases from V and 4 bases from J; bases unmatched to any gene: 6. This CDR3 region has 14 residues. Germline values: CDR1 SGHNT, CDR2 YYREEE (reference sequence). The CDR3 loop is CASSLTGAPDTQYF. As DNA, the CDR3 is TGTGCCAGCAGCCTCACAGGGGCGCCAGATACGCAGTATTTT.

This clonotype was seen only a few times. The CDR3 sequence is CSAKSLGRYNEQFF. The CDR3 DNA follows: TGCAGTGCCAAGAGTTTGGGCAGGTACAATGAGCAGTTCTTC. This sequence joins TRBV20-1 and TRBJ2-1; no clear D gene. The CDR3 contains 14 residues. V dropped 6 bases and J dropped 4 bases, with 16 bases sitting between them. The germline gives CDR1 DFQATT, CDR2 SNEGSKA (reference sequence).

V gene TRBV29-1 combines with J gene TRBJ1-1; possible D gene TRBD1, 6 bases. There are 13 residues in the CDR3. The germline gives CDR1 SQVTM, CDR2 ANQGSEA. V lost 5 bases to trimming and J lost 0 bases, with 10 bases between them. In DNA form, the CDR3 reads TGCAGCGTTCTCCGGGGGCTGAACACTGAAGCTTTCTTT. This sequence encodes CSVLRGLNTEAFF.

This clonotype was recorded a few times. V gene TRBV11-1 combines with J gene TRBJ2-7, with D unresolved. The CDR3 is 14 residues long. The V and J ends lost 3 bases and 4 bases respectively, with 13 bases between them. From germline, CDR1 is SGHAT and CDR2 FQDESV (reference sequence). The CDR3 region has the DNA TGTGCCAGCAGCTTTAAACGTCGGGCATACGAGCAGTACTTC. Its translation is CASSFKRRAYEQYF.

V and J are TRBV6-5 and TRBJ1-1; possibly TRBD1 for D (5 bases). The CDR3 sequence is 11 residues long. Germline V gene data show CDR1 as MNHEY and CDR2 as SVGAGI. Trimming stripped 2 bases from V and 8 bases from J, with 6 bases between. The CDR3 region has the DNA TGTGCCAGCAGTTACAGGGGCGAAGCTTTCTTT. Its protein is CASSYRGEAFF.

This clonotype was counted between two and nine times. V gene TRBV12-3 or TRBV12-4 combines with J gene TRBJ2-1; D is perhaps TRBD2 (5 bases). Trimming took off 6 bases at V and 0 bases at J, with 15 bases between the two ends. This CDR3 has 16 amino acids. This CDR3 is CASSRSAAGSYNEQFF. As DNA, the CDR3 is TGTGCCAGCAGCCGAAGTGCGGCGGGCTCCTACAATGAGCAGTTCTTC.

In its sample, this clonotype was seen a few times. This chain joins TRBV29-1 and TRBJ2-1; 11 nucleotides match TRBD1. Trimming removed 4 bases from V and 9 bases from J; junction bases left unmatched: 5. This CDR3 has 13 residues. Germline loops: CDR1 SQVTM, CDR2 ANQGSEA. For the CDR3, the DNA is TGCAGCGTTGTGGGACAGGGGGTTCGTGAGCAGTTCTTC. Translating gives CSVVGQGVREQFF.

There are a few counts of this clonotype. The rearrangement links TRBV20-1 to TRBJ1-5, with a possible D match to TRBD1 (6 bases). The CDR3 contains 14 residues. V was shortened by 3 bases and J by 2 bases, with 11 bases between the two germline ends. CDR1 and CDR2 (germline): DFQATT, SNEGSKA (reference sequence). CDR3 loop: CSARRGGGNQPQHF. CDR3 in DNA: TGCAGTGCTAGGAGAGGGGGAGGCAATCAGCCCCAGCATTTT.

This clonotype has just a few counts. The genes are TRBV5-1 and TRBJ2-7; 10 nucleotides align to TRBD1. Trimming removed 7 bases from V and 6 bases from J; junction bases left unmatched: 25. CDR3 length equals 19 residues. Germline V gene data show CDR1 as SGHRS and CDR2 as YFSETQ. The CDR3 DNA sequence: TGCGCCAGCGCCCTGATCCCAACTGGGGCGGGACAGGGGCCTGTCGAGCAGTACTTC. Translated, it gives CASALIPTGAGQGPVEQYF.

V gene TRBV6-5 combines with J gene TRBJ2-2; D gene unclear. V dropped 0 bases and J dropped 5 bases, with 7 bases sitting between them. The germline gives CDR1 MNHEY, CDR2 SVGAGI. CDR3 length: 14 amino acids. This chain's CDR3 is CASSYSELTGELFF. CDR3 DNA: TGTGCCAGCAGTTACTCGGAGCTTACCGGGGAGCTGTTTTTT.